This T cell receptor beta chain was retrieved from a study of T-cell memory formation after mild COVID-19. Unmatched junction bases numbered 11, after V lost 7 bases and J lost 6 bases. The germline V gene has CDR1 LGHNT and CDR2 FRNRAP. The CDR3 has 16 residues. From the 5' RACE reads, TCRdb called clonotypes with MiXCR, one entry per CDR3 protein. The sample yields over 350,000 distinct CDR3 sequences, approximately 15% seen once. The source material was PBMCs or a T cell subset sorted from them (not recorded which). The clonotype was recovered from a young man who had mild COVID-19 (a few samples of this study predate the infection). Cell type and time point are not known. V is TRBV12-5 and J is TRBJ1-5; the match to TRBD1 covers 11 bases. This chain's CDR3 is CASANSRTGGGQPQHF. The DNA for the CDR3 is TGTGCTAGTGCCAACAGTCGGACAGGGGGCGGTCAGCCCCAGCATTTT.